This T cell receptor beta chain emerged from a study of shared clonotypes between healthy human individuals (dated by TCRdb to 2018 to 2020). Looking at the study overall: The cohort included a few men and a couple of women between 18 and 49 years of age. For each donor, CD4 naive and CD4 memory were each run on three plates, CD8 naive on two plates, and CD8 memory on one plate. To estimate repertoire size and how much clonotypes are shared between individuals, the study performed deep sequencing of blood TCR repertoires from five healthy adults. To increase sequencing depth and limit assay-specific biases, different laboratories used diverse techniques to prepare libraries and sequence TCR repertoires. Per donor, leukapheresis produced somewhere between about 0.94 and 10 billion PBMCs. What the work shows at the level of the full study, not this receptor alone: Pairwise subsampling led to the expectation that sequencing depth would affect the degree of clonotype sharing among donors. Higher generation probabilities were observed for clonotypes shared by all four sorted-subset donors than for non-shared clonotypes. Naive subsets generally had larger estimated clonotype richness than memory subsets. Sampling was limited to blood, and TCR repertoires in tissue likely differ from TCR repertoires in blood. The genetic and exposure-history diversity represented was limited by the small number of donors. When four donors were compared, the shared fraction of clonotypes was about 5.2% for naive CD4, around 3.5% for naive CD8, 2.3% for memory CD4, and less than 0.5% for memory CD8. Incomplete sequencing was indicated by rarefaction of sorted-subset datasets, despite the large sequencing depth.

TCR CDR3 regions were amplified from genomic DNA by multiplex PCR using the deep immunoSEQ assay. Genomic DNA extracted from each cell subset was distributed evenly over all wells of several immunoSEQ 96-well plates, and each plate served as one replicate. For sorted subsets, each replicate PCR was loaded with around 220 ng genomic DNA, equivalent to about 30,000 T cell genomes. The purified libraries were quantified using a Qubit 3.0 fluorometer, sized with a Bioanalyzer 2100, and then quantified again using the KAPA Library Quantification kit. Every immunoSEQ 96-well plate was sequenced on a dedicated single-read 150-cycle Illumina NextSeq 550 flow cell. In the source study's methods: Because only junctional sequences without quality scores were contained in the immunoSEQ output, filtering matching that applied to full-length reads could not be performed. Sequences were annotated with PyIR, a Python wrapper for IgBLAST v1.9, and V/J genes and CDR3 were assigned using IMGT germline references. Any read was removed if the V/J assignment was weak (E-value above 1e-6), the CDR3 was missing, or the read contained stop codons, out-of-frame junctions, or ambiguous translated residues. V3J clonotypes were defined by identical inferred V gene, J gene, and CDR3 amino acid sequence. To compute the percentage overlap between repertoires, the number of shared unique clonotypes was divided by the size of the smaller repertoire. Repertoire richness was assessed with RTK rarefaction, the Chao1 estimator, and Recon v2.1 estimates of unobserved clonotypes. Generation probabilities for all TCRbeta clonotypes obtained by the gDNA method from several donors were computed using OLGA. The source is immuneACCESS, and TCRdb retained only in-frame sequences with V and J called. Part of the clones is not carried over; for the studies checked, unresolved V genes explain less than half of this, and the remainder is unexplained. The DNA gave D and trimming, while V, J and clone size come from that table. The sample data list about 710,000 clones, and less than 80% of these were observed just once. The ten top clones hold around 1.8% of the sample.

Trimming accounts for 6 bases at V and 4 bases at J, while the number of junction bases matched to no gene is 10. The CDR3 runs 16 residues from the cysteine to the phenylalanine. The CDR3 DNA has 48 bases and is translated from base 1. CDR1 and CDR2 were assigned from the germline V gene as MDHEN and SYDVKM. There are many counts of this clone. Its antigen is currently not known. The sample holds no much larger clone one base away, and base qualities are not on file. The donors were healthy, HIV-negative adults with no recently reported acute infections or vaccinations. All donors were Caucasian adults living in Nashville, Tennessee, USA. CD4+ T cells were enriched by magnetic negative selection; naive cells were then positively selected on CD45RA, and the negative fraction formed the memory subset. Blood was obtained by leukapheresis, after which PBMCs were separated by Ficoll-Histopaque density gradient centrifugation and cryopreserved in liquid nitrogen vapor phase. Analytical flow cytometry was used to check the purity and quantity of every magnetically sorted T cell population. Genomic DNA was isolated from every sorted fraction and measured by UV absorbance on a Nanodrop 2000c.

The receptor's source is a woman aged 25-40 years in good health. This chain is built from TRBV28 and TRBJ1-2; TRBD1 agrees with 11 junctional bases. Sequenced input: memory CD4+ T cells sorted from blood. Sample cell subset or site, as interpreted from the label and publication: CD45RA-negative fraction. The DNA sequence reads TGTGCCAGCAGGGAAGACGGGACAGGGGGTTTCTATGGCTACACCTTC. Its translation is CASREDGTGGFYGYTF.